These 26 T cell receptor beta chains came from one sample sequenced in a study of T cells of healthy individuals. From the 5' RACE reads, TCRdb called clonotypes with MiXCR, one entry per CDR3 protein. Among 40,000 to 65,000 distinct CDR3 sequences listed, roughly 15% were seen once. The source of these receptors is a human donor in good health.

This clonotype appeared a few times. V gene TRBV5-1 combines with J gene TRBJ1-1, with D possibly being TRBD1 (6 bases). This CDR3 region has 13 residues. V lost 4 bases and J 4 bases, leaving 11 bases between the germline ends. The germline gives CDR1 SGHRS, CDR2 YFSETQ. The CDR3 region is CASSRTETTEAFF. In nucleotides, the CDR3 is TGCGCCAGCAGCCGGACAGAGACCACTGAAGCTTTCTTT.

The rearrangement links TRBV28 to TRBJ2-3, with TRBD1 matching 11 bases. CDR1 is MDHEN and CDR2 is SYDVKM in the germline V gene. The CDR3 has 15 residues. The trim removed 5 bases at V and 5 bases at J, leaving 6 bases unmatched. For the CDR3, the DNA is TGTGCCAGCAGTCCCGGACAGGGGGCTGGAGATACGCAGTATTTT. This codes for CASSPGQGAGDTQYF.

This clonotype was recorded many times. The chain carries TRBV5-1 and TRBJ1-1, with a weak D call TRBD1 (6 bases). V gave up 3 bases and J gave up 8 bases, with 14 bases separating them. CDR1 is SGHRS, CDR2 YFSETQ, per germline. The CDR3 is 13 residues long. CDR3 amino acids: CASSSATGIEAFF. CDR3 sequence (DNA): TGCGCCAGCAGCTCCGCCACAGGGATAGAAGCTTTCTTT.

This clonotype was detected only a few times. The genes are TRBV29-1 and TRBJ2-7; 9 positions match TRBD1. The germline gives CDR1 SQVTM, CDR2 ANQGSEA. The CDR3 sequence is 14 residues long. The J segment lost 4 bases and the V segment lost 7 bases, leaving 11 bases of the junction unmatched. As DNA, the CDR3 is TGCAGCGCTGCAAGGGGACAGGGTGGATACGAGCAGTACTTC. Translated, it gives CSAARGQGGYEQYF.

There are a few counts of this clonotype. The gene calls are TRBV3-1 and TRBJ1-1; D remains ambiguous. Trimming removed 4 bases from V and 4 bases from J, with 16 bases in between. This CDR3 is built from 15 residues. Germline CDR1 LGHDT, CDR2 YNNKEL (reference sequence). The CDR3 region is CASSRLAHGTTEAFF. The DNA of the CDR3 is TGTGCCAGCAGCCGCCTCGCCCATGGCACCACTGAAGCTTTCTTT.

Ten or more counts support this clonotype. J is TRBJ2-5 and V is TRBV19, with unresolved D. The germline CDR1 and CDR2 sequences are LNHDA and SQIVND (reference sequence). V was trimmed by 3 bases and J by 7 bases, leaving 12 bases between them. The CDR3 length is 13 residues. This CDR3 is CASSIEGWGTQYF. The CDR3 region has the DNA TGTGCCAGTAGTATCGAAGGGTGGGGGACCCAGTACTTC. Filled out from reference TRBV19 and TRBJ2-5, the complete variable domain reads DGGITQSPKYLFRKEGQNVTLSCEQNLNHDAMYWYRQDPGQGLRLIYYSQIVNDFQKGDIAEGYSVSREKKESFPLTVTSAQKNPTAFYLCASSIEGWGTQYFGPGTRLLVL.

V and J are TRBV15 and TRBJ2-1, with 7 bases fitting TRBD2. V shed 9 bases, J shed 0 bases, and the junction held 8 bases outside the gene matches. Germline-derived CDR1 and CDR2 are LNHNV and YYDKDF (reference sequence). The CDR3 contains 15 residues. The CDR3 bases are TGTGCCACGGACCGCGGGGGAAGCTCCTACAATGAGCAGTTCTTC. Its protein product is CATDRGGSSYNEQFF.

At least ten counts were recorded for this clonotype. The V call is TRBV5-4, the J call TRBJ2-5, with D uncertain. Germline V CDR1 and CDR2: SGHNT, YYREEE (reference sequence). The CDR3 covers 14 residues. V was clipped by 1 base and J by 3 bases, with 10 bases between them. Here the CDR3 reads CASSLQDLEETQYF. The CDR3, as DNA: TGTGCCAGCAGCTTGCAGGATTTGGAAGAGACCCAGTACTTC.

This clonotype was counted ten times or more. This chain's CDR3 is CASVRGGFTGELFF. The CDR3 nucleotides are TGTGCCAGCGTCCGGGGCGGGTTCACCGGGGAGCTGTTTTTT. The rearrangement joins TRBV12-3 or TRBV12-4 to TRBJ2-2; D might be TRBD1 or TRBD2, each matching 5 bases. Trimming took off 8 bases at V and 4 bases at J, with 14 bases between the two ends. The CDR3 extends over 14 amino acids.

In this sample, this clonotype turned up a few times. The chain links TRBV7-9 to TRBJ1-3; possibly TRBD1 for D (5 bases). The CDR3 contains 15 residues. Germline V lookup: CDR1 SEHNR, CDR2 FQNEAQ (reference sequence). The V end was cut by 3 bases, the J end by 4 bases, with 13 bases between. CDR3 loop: CASSFVSDTGNTIYF. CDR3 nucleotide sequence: TGTGCCAGCAGCTTCGTATCGGACACAGGAAACACCATATATTTT.

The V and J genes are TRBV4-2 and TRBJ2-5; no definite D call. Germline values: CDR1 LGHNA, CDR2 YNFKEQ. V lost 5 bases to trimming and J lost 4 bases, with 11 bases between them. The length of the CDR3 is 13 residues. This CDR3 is CASSSTRGETQYF. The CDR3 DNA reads TGTGCCAGCAGCTCGACCCGAGGAGAGACCCAGTACTTC.

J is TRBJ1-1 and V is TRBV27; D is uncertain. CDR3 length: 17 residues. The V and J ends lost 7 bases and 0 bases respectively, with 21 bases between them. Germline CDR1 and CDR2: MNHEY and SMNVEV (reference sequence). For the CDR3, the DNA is TGTGCCAGCAAAACCGTAAATAAGAGACACCTGAACACTGAAGCTTTCTTT. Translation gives CASKTVNKRHLNTEAFF.

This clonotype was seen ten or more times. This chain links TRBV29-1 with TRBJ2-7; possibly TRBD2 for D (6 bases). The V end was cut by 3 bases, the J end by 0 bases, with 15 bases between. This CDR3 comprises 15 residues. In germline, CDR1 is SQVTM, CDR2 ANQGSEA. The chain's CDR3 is CSVEGLAGTSYEQYF. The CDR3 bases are TGCAGCGTTGAGGGACTGGCCGGAACCTCCTACGAGCAGTACTTC.

The CDR3 DNA follows: TGCAGTGCTAGAGTTACAGGGGGAGGCTACGAGCAGTACTTC. Protein sequence: CSARVTGGGYEQYF. The chain has TRBV20-1 and TRBJ2-7, with 8 nucleotides matching TRBD1. Germline loops: CDR1 DFQATT, CDR2 SNEGSKA (reference sequence). The CDR3 is 14 residues long. The V and J ends lost 1 base and 3 bases, in that order; junction bases with no gene match: 5.

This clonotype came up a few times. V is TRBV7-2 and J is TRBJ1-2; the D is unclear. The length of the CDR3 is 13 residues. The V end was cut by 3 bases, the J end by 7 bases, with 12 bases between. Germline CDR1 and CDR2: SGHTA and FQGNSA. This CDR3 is CASSLGTETGYTF. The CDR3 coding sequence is TGTGCCAGCAGCTTGGGTACCGAGACTGGCTACACCTTC.

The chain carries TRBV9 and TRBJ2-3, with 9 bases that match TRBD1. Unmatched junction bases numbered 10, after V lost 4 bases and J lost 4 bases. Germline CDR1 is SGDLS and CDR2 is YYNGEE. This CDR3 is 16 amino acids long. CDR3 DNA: TGTGCCAGCAGCCCCATGGGACAGGGTTTTGCAGATACGCAGTATTTT. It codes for CASSPMGQGFADTQYF.

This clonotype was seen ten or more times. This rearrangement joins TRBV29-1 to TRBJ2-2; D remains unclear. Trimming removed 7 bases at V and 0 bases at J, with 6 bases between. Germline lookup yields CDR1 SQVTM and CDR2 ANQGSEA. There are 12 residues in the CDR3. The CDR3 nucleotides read TGCAGCGCCGACACGAACACCGGGGAGCTGTTTTTT. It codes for CSADTNTGELFF.

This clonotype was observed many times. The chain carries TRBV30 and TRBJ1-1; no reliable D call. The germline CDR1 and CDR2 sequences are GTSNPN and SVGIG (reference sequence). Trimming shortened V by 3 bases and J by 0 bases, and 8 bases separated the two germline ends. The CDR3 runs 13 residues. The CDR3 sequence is CAWRDKMNTEAFF. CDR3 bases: TGTGCCTGGAGGGATAAGATGAACACTGAAGCTTTCTTT.

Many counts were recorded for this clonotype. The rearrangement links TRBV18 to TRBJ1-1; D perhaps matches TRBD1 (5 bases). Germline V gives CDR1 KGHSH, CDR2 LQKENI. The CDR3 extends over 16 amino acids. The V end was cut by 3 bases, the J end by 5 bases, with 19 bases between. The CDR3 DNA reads TGTGCCAGCTCACCTCCGACCGGAGGGGCGATTACTGAAGCTTTCTTT. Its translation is CASSPPTGGAITEAFF.

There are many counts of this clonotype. The CDR3 spells CASSTLPEADSPLHF. CDR3 in DNA: TGTGCCAGCTCAACGCTACCGGAGGCGGATTCACCCCTCCACTTT. V gene TRBV18 combines with J gene TRBJ1-6; D call uncertain. Germline V gives CDR1 KGHSH, CDR2 LQKENI. The CDR3 contains 15 residues. V was pared by 5 bases and J by 8 bases, with 16 bases between.

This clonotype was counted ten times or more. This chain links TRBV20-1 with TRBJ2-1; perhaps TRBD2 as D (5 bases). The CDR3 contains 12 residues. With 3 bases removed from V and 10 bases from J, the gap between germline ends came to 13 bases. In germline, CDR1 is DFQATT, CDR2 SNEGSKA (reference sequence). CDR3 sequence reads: CSARDSSREQFF. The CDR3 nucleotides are TGCAGTGCTAGGGACTCCTCTAGGGAGCAGTTCTTC.

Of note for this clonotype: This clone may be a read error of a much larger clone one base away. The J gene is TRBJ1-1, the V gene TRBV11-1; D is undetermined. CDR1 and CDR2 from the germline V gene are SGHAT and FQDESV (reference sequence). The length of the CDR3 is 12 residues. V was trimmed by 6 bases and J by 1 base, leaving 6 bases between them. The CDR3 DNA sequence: TGTGCCAGCAGGGTGGAGAACACTGAAGCTTTCTTT. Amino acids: CASRVENTEAFF.

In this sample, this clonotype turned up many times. The CDR3 region is CATSDWGTGAHGYTF. CDR3 in DNA: TGTGCCACCAGTGATTGGGGGACAGGGGCGCACGGCTACACCTTC. This chain links TRBV24-1 with TRBJ1-2; 10 bases line up with TRBD1. Germline V gene sequence: CDR1 KGHDR, CDR2 SFDVKD. The CDR3 runs to 15 residues. J was trimmed by 8 bases and V by 2 bases; bases with no gene match: 7.

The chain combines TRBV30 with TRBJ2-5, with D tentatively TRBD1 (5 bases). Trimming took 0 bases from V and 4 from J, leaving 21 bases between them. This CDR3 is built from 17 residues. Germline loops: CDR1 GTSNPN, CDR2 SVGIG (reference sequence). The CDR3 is CAWSVWAPASQGETQYF. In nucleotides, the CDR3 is TGTGCCTGGAGTGTATGGGCTCCGGCCTCCCAGGGAGAGACCCAGTACTTC.

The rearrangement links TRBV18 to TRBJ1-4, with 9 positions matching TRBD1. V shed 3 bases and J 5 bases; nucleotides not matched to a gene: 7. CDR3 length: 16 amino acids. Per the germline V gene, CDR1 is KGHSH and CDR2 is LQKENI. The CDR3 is CASSPLPGQGNEKLFF. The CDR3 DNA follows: TGTGCCAGCTCACCTCTACCGGGACAGGGAAATGAAAAACTGTTTTTT. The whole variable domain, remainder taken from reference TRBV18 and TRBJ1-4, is NAGVMQNPRHLVRRRGQEARLRCSPMKGHSHVYWYRQLPEEGLKFMVYLQKENIIDESGMPKERFSAEFPKEGPSILRIQQVVRGDSAAYFCASSPLPGQGNEKLFFGSGTQLSVL.

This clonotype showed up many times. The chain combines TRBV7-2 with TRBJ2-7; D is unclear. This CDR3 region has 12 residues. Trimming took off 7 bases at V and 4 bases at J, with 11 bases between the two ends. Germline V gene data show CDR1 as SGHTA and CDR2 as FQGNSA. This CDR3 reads CASTSTPYEQYF. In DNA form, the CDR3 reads TGTGCCAGCACCTCGACCCCATACGAGCAGTACTTC. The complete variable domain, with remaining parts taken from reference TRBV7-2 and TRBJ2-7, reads GAGVSQSPSNKVTEKGKDVELRCDPISGHTALYWYRQSLGQGLEFLIYFQGNSAPDKSGLPSDRFSAERTGGSVSTLTIQRTQQEDSAVYLCASTSTPYEQYFGPGTRLTVT.